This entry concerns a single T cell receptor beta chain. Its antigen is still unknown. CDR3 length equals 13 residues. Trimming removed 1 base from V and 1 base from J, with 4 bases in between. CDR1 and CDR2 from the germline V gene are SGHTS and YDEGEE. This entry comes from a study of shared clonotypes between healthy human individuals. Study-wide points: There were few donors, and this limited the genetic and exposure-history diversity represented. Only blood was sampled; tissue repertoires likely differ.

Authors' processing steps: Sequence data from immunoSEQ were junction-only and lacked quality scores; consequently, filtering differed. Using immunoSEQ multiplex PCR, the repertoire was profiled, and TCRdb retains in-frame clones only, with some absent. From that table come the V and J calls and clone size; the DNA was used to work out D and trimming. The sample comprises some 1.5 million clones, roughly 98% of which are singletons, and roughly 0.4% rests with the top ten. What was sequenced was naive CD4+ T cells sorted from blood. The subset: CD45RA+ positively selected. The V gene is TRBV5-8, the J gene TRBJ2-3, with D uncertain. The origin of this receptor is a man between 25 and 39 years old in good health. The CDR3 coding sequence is TGTGCCAGCAGCTTGTGGGGCACAGATACGCAGTATTTT. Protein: CASSLWGTDTQYF.